This is a list of T cell receptor beta chains from one sample in a study of early T cells in non-severe SARS-CoV-2 infection. Using its own MiXCR run on the 5' RACE reads, TCRdb lists one record per CDR3 protein. The sample lists around 50,000 distinct CDR3 sequences, 9.5% to 15% occurring once. Specimen: whole blood. All receptors derive from an adult who was a healthcare worker with PCR-confirmed SARS-CoV-2 infection or an uninfected control (not recorded which). CDR3s include the opening cysteine and the closing phenylalanine or tryptophan. D genes are given only for firm matches. Part of the rows lack a size; the others show once, few, many or a class for expanded clones.

TGCAGCGCCCTAGCGGGAGGAAGATACTCTGGGGCCAACGTCCTGACTTTC	CSALAGGRYSGANVLTF	TRBV29-1	TRBJ2-6	TRBD2	few
TGCAGCGTCGATCCGGGCAGTGTCCAAGAGACCCAGTACTTC	CSVDPGSVQETQYF	TRBV29-1	TRBJ2-5	.	few
TGTGCCATCAGTGAGTCGCAGGGGGCGATCACTGAAGCTTTCTTT	CAISESQGAITEAFF	TRBV10-3	TRBJ1-1	TRBD1	many
TGTGCCAGCAGCTTAGCGCGTCAGGTATACAATGAGCAGTTCTTC	CASSLARQVYNEQFF	TRBV7-8	TRBJ2-1	.	.
TGTGCCAGCAGTCGAGGCCGTACCTACGAGCAGTACTTC	CASSRGRTYEQYF	TRBV12-3/TRBV12-4	TRBJ2-7	.	few
TGCAGTGCCCCGGCGGTAGCGGGAGTGAACCCACCCTACGAGCAGTACTTC	CSAPAVAGVNPPYEQYF	TRBV20-1	TRBJ2-7	TRBD2	few
TGTGCCAGCAGCTTATTCCACGAGCAGTACTTC	CASSLFHEQYF	TRBV3-1	TRBJ2-7	.	.
TGTGCCAGCAGTTCCCTGGGACAGGGCACTGAAGCTTTCTTT	CASSSLGQGTEAFF	TRBV28	TRBJ1-1	TRBD1	few
TGCGCCAGCAGCTTGATGAGGGGGGCGAGAGAGACCCAGTACTTC	CASSLMRGARETQYF	TRBV5-1	TRBJ2-5	.	few
TGTGCCAGCAGCTCAGGACAGGCCCAAGAGACCCAGTACTTC	CASSSGQAQETQYF	TRBV11-3	TRBJ2-5	TRBD1	.
TGTGCCAGCAGGTTACAGGGGGAGGGGCAGCCCCAGCATTTT	CASRLQGEGQPQHF	TRBV7-2	TRBJ1-5	TRBD1	few
TGTGCCAGCACCAGGACTAGCGGTCAAGAGACCCAGTACTTC	CASTRTSGQETQYF	TRBV2	TRBJ2-5	TRBD2	.
TGTGCCAGCAGCTTAAATTCCCTGGAGTACACTGAAGCTTTCTTT	CASSLNSLEYTEAFF	TRBV7-2	TRBJ1-1	.	.
TGCGCCAGCAGTTCCGGGACCCCTGCTGGGGCCAACGTCCTGACTTTC	CASSSGTPAGANVLTF	TRBV5-1	TRBJ2-6	.	few
TGTGCCAGCAGTGAAGGCTTCCACAGCTCTGGAAACACCATATATTTT	CASSEGFHSSGNTIYF	TRBV6-1	TRBJ1-3	.	few
TGTGCCAGCTATAGATACGTCTATGGCTACACCTTC	CASYRYVYGYTF	TRBV7-2	TRBJ1-2	.	many
TGCAGCGTTGGCCCGGGACAGGGGGAGCAGTACTTC	CSVGPGQGEQYF	TRBV29-1	TRBJ2-7	TRBD1	many
TGCGCCAGCAGCTTTACGGCCACTGAAGCTTTCTTT	CASSFTATEAFF	TRBV5-1	TRBJ1-1	.	many
TGTGCCAGCAGACGGACTAGCGGGAGGGGAGATACGCAGTATTTT	CASRRTSGRGDTQYF	TRBV28	TRBJ2-3	TRBD2	few
TGTGCCAGCAGTTTACAGGGGGCCTTGAACACTGAAGCTTTCTTT	CASSLQGALNTEAFF	TRBV28	TRBJ1-1	TRBD1	many
TGTGCCAGCAGTTCCGGGACCCGGGGCACAGATACGCAGTATTTT	CASSSGTRGTDTQYF	TRBV6-6	TRBJ2-3	.	.
TGCAGTGCTACTTTCACAGATACGCAGTATTTT	CSATFTDTQYF	TRBV20-1	TRBJ2-3	.	.
TGTGCCAGCAGTTTATACGAGGGCTACGAGCAGTACTTC	CASSLYEGYEQYF	TRBV27	TRBJ2-7	.	.
TGTGCCAGCAGCTTGGGCCCCGGGGAGACCCAGTACTTC	CASSLGPGETQYF	TRBV11-2	TRBJ2-5	.	few
TGTGCCAGCAGCCGCACTCGGGACTACAATAAACCCGAGCAGTACTTC	CASSRTRDYNKPEQYF	TRBV3-1	TRBJ2-7	TRBD2	many
TGTGCCAGCAGCCCCGGGACTAGCGGACACAATGAGCAGTTCTTC	CASSPGTSGHNEQFF	TRBV11-3	TRBJ2-1	TRBD2	many
TGTGCCAGCAGCCCGGTAGGGGACGGTCTCACCGGGGAGCTGTTTTTT	CASSPVGDGLTGELFF	TRBV5-4	TRBJ2-2	.	many
TGTGCCAGCGGCTCACAGGGTCAGCCCCAGCATTTT	CASGSQGQPQHF	TRBV28	TRBJ1-5	.	.
TGTGCCAGCAGTTCCGGACTAGCGGAGACCCAGTACTTC	CASSSGLAETQYF	TRBV28	TRBJ2-5	TRBD2	many
TGTGCCAGCAGTCCAGGGACAGAGTATGGCTACACCTTC	CASSPGTEYGYTF	TRBV6-6	TRBJ1-2	TRBD1	.
TGCAGTGCCGCCCGGATTGGAGGGAGATCACCCCTCCACTTT	CSAARIGGRSPLHF	TRBV20-1	TRBJ1-6	.	.
TGTGCCAGCAGTGGCGGACTGGTTGAAAAACTGTTTTTT	CASSGGLVEKLFF	TRBV28	TRBJ1-4	.	few
TGTGCCAGCAGCTTAGTGAGCACCACGATTGATACGCAGTATTTT	CASSLVSTTIDTQYF	TRBV7-2	TRBJ2-3	.	few
TGTGCCAGCAGTTTTGGGGGGACCGGGGAGCTGTTTTTT	CASSFGGTGELFF	TRBV12-3/TRBV12-4	TRBJ2-2	.	many
TGTGCCTGGAGTGAGACAGGTATCTCTGGGGCCAACGTCCTGACTTTC	CAWSETGISGANVLTF	TRBV30	TRBJ2-6	.	many
TGTGCCAGCAGCCCCTTGACAGGGGGAGAGACCCAGTACTTC	CASSPLTGGETQYF	TRBV11-2	TRBJ2-5	TRBD1	many
TGCAGCGTTGAAGGAGGGGTTCGAACTGAAGCTTTCTTT	CSVEGGVRTEAFF	TRBV29-1	TRBJ1-1	.	many
TGTGCCACCAGCAGAGATTGGGCAGGGGAAGCTTTCTTT	CATSRDWAGEAFF	TRBV15	TRBJ1-1	.	many
TGCACCAGCAGCGAACAGGGCGATGGCTACACCTTC	CTSSEQGDGYTF	TRBV5-1	TRBJ1-2	.	once
TGTGCCAGCAGCTTAGCCGGAGAGACCCAGTACTTC	CASSLAGETQYF	TRBV7-7	TRBJ2-5	.	many
TGTGCCAGCAGCCCAACCCGAGACCAGACCTACAATGAGCAGTTCTTC	CASSPTRDQTYNEQFF	TRBV7-3	TRBJ2-1	.	many
TGTGCCAGCAGCTTGCGACAGGGGGCCTACGAGCAGTACTTC	CASSLRQGAYEQYF	TRBV5-4	TRBJ2-7	TRBD1	few